The rows below give T cell receptor beta chains drawn from one sample of a study of T-cell memory formation after mild COVID-19. A single record per CDR3 protein comes from TCRdb applying MiXCR to the 5' RACE reads. The repertoire holds 350,000 to 450,000 distinct CDR3 sequences, with 25% to 30% as singletons. The sequencing sample was made of PBMCs or a T cell subset sorted from them (not recorded which). All receptors come from an adult woman who had mild COVID-19 (a few samples of this study predate the infection). Cell type and time point are not known. CDR3s leave out the opening cysteine and the closing phenylalanine or tryptophan. The order of the fields is V gene, J gene, CDR3 protein.

TRBV6-5	TRBJ1-2	ASSYIQESLYGYT
TRBV12-3/TRBV12-4	TRBJ2-1	ASSFRQGRSNEQF
TRBV7-9	TRBJ2-2	ASTPRLAGISNTGELF
TRBV5-1	TRBJ1-3	ASSLTGGDSGNTIY
TRBV7-9	TRBJ2-7	ASSRLGRESYEQY
TRBV9	TRBJ2-1	ASSVVGAGEQF
TRBV9	TRBJ2-5	ASSVDSGGLQETQY
TRBV7-2	TRBJ2-2	ASSSPRHGTGELF
TRBV7-3	TRBJ2-5	ASSLFDTPGETQY
TRBV12-3/TRBV12-4	TRBJ2-1	ASTGTSGYHEQF
TRBV7-9	TRBJ2-2	ASSPPGGNTGELF
TRBV4-3	TRBJ2-3	ASSRTRLAGKTDTQY
TRBV5-1	TRBJ2-1	ASSFNGGSDYNEQF
TRBV11-3	TRBJ1-1	ASSPDRAAEAF
TRBV6-5	TRBJ2-7	ASSPGHRPYEQY
TRBV12-5	TRBJ2-5	ASGPNRETQY
TRBV5-4	TRBJ2-7	ASSLNRRYEQY
TRBV7-9	TRBJ2-7	ASSRLEAEY
TRBV5-1	TRBJ2-4	ASSPGDSGNIQY
TRBV27	TRBJ2-7	ASSPLGQPYEQY
TRBV12-3/TRBV12-4	TRBJ1-2	ASSLALTGSGYT
TRBV27	TRBJ2-1	ASSFRDRFYEQF
TRBV19	TRBJ1-2	ASSPSFNPGTVNNGYT
TRBV19	TRBJ2-7	ASSILDAAYEQY
TRBV5-1	TRBJ2-2	ASSSQGAVTGELF
TRBV14	TRBJ2-5	ASSQDSDPVQETQY
TRBV5-1	TRBJ1-1	ASSTQGVAEAF
TRBV11-2	TRBJ2-2	ASSPPPGTGAGELF
TRBV12-3/TRBV12-4	TRBJ1-1	ASTTGVLSNTEAF